The present TCR beta chain was sequenced within a study of T-cell reconstitution after alpha-beta-depleted transplantation in children. The study's findings and limits: Certain patients had high TCRbeta diversity at day 60, and it came from recipient T cells and thymic progenitors that survived. Two months or so post-transplant, alpha-beta T cells reportedly derived from several hundred expanded graft clones. T-cell numbers and diversity one year post-transplant derived largely from freshly generated T cells.

The sample holds a few counts of this clonotype. As yet, its antigen is unknown. The TCRbeta library was prepared with unique molecular identifiers. One entry per CDR3 protein, called by TCRdb with MiXCR from the PCR reads. The sample includes fewer than 1 million distinct CDR3 sequences, 16% seen only once; the top ten take around 5.3%. V was trimmed by 3 bases and J by 5 bases, leaving 17 bases between them. CDR3 size: 15 residues. Germline loops: CDR1 ENHRY, CDR2 SYGVKD. The material was PBMCs, mostly from graft donor cells, obtained 360 days after TCRalphabeta/CD19-depleted stem cell transplant. This receptor was identified in a male patient aged 10-17 years who had a stem cell transplant for acute lymphoblastic leukemia, so the T cells may come from the graft donor. The V and J genes are TRBV10-3 and TRBJ2-7; D is perhaps TRBD1 (5 bases). For the CDR3, the DNA is TGTGCCATCAGTGACCTTCGGCAGGGTCGGAACGAGCAGTACTTC. It yields the protein CAISDLRQGRNEQYF.